This T cell receptor beta chain was sequenced during a study of CD8 T cells in Susac syndrome. An input of about 0.5 to 1 ug of RNA was subjected to reverse transcription using random hexamers. The authors amplified TCR beta CDR3 across 54 Vbeta and 13 Jbeta using immunoSEQ multiplex PCR. One entry per CDR3 protein results from TCRdb running MiXCR on the immunoSEQ multiplex PCR reads. The table has about 180,000 distinct CDR3 sequences, about 94% seen once. This TCR derives from a human donor with multiple sclerosis. Sequenced: CD4+ T cells from PBMCs.

The CDR3 nucleotides read TGTGCCAGCAGCACAACGGGGGACAGGGTCACGTACACCTTC. Translated: CASSTTGDRVTYTF. The rearrangement joins TRBV6-6 to TRBJ1-2, with 9 positions matching TRBD1. The CDR3 runs 14 residues. Germline CDR1 is MNHNY and CDR2 is SVGAGI (reference sequence). Trimming at V came to 6 bases and at J to 11 bases, leaving 13 bases not matched to a gene.